This paragraph covers one T cell receptor (beta chain) sequence. Its antigen is currently unknown. This sample stems from a study of OX40 agonist ivuxolimab in advanced cancers. On the study more broadly: Past anti-PD-1, anti-PD-L1 or anti-CTLA-4 therapy was accepted, and approximately 40% had received some.

Points from the study as a whole: The antigen specificity of the peripheral T cells (those that were expanded) was not determined. Clonal expansion was seen in CD4+ and CD8+ blood T cells by week 6 at 0.1 to 3.0 mg/kg.

Measured with immunoSEQ multiplex PCR; TCRdb has only the in-frame clones, and not every one. The data show roughly 7,000 clones, over 60% seen once. Blood was sampled at baseline, cycle 4 day 1, and cycle 7 day 1. CDR1 is SGHTA, CDR2 FQGNSA, per germline. CDR3 length: 15 residues. V was cut by 4 bases and J by 0 bases, with 12 bases left in between. This receptor was identified in an adult with an advanced solid tumor such as melanoma, head and neck, liver or kidney cancer. Sequencing used CD4+ or CD8+ T cells sorted from blood, obtained in a trial of the OX40 agonist ivuxolimab. The chain has TRBV7-2 and TRBJ2-5, with D perhaps matching TRBD1 (6 bases). In nucleotides, the CDR3 is TGTGCCAGCAGCTACGCCAGGGGAGACCAAGAGACCCAGTACTTC. Amino acids: CASSYARGDQETQYF. Full variable domain (outside the CDR3, taken from reference TRBV7-2 and TRBJ2-5): GAGVSQSPSNKVTEKGKDVELRCDPISGHTALYWYRQSLGQGLEFLIYFQGNSAPDKSGLPSDRFSAERTGGSVSTLTIQRTQQEDSAVYLCASSYARGDQETQYFGPGTRLLVL.